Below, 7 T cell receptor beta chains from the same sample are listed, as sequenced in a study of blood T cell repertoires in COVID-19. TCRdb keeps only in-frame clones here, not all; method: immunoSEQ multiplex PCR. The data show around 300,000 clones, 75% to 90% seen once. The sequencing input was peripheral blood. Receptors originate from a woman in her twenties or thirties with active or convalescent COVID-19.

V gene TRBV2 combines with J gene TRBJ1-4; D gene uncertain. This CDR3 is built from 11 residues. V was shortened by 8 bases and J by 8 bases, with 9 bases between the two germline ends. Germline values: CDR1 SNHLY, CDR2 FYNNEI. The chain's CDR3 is CASAWQEKLFF. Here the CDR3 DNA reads TGTGCCAGCGCTTGGCAGGAAAAACTGTTTTTT.

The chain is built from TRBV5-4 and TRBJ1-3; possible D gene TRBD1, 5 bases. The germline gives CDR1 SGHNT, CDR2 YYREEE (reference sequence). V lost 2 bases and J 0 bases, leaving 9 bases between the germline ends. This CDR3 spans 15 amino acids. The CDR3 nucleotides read TGTGCCAGCAGCTTAACAGGTGTCTCTGGAAACACCATATATTTT. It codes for CASSLTGVSGNTIYF.

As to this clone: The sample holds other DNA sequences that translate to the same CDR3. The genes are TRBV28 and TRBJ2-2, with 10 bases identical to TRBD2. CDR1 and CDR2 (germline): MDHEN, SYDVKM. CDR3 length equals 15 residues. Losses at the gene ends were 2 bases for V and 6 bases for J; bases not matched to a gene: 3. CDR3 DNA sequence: TGTGCCAGCAGTTTACAGCGGGGGGGGCCCGGGGAGCTGTTTTTT. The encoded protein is CASSLQRGGPGELFF.

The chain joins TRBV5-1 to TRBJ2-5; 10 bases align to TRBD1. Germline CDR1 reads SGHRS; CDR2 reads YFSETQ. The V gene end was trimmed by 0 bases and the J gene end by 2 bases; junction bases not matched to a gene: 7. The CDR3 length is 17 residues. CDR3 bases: TGCGCCAGCAGCTTGGAACGACAGGGGGCATATCAAGAGACCCAGTACTTC. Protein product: CASSLERQGAYQETQYF.

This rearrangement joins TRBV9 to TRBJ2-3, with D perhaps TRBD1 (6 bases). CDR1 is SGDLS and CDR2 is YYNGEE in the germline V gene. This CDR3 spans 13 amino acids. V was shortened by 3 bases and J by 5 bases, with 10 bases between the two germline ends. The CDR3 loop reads CASSAGARDTQYF. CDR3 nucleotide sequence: TGTGCCAGCAGCGCAGGGGCGAGAGATACGCAGTATTTT.

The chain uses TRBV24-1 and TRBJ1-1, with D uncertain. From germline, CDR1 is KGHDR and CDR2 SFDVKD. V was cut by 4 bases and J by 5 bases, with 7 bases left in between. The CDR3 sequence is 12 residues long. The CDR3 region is CATSDGRTEAFF. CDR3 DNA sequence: TGTGCCACCAGTGACGGGAGGACTGAAGCTTTCTTT.

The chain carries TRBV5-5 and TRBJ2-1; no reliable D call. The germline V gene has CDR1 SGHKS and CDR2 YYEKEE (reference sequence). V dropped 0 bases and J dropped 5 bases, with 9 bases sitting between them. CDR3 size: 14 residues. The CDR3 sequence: CASSLVQSHNEQFF. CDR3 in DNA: TGTGCCAGCAGCTTGGTACAGAGTCACAATGAGCAGTTCTTC.